The clone carrying this T cell receptor (beta chain) was seen more than once but under ten times. Its antigen is currently unknown. Between the trimmed V and J ends, which lost 4 bases and 3 bases, there was a span of 13 bases. Looked up from germline, CDR1 is DFQATT and CDR2 is SNEGSKA (reference sequence). CDR3 length: 13 residues. Through a sample-barcoded 5' primer and a J-beta primer mix, a second PCR was run for about 7 to 12 cycles. TCRdb processed the 5' RACE reads anew with MiXCR; each CDR3 protein has one entry. The sample comprises about a million distinct CDR3 sequences, around 46% of which are singletons, and roughly 13% rests with the top ten. This sample stems from a study of blood T cells in healthy people across ages. Whole-study results and caveats: Strong correlation linked observed beta diversity and percent naive T cells. CMV status of donors was not determined, possibly confounding expanded clonotype changes.

The sequence came from a man aged 30-40 years in good health. The chain joins TRBV20-1 to TRBJ2-7, with D tentatively TRBD1 or TRBD2 (6 bases each). The sample comprised blood. The CDR3 region has the DNA TGCAGTGCTAAGGGGGGCTCGGTCTACGAGCAGTACTTC. Residues: CSAKGGSVYEQYF.